This TCR beta chain was identified during a study of blood T cell repertoires in COVID-19. In this sample, this clone turned up once. The method was immunoSEQ multiplex PCR; TCRdb's version includes in-frame clones alone and lacks a portion of them. Of some 330,000 clones in the sample, around 86% were seen once. CDR3 length: 15 residues. The V gene's germline CDR1 is MNHEY and CDR2 SVGEGT. The ends were cut back, 2 bases at V and 7 bases at J, with 17 bases in the middle. The TCR originated in a woman aged 45-65 years who had recovered from COVID-19. The sequencing sample was made of PBMCs or T cells enriched from blood (not recorded which). V is TRBV6-2 or TRBV6-3 and J is TRBJ2-5; unclear D gene. The CDR3 DNA reads as TGTGCCAGCAGTTACCCCCCCCCGGCGGTGGCGACCCAGTACTTC. This translates into CASSYPPPAVATQYF.